Each of the 4 T cell receptor beta chains below was sequenced from the same sample in a study of T cells after yellow fever vaccination. TCRdb ran MiXCR on the 5' RACE reads and lists one entry per CDR3 protein. The table has roughly 320,000 distinct CDR3 sequences, around 11% seen once. The source material was CD4+ T cells sorted from PBMCs, sampled 45 days after the yellow fever booster vaccination. The receptors were sampled from a man younger than 30 who received the YFV17D yellow fever vaccine.

This clonotype was counted many times. This chain joins TRBV30 and TRBJ2-7, with D perhaps given as TRBD1 or TRBD2 (5 bases each). This CDR3 comprises 11 residues. With 5 bases removed from V and 4 bases from J, the gap between germline ends came to 9 bases. CDR1 GTSNPN and CDR2 SVGIG come from the germline V gene (reference sequence). The DNA for the CDR3 is TGTGCCTGGGGGGACCTTTACGAGCAGTACTTC. This sequence encodes CAWGDLYEQYF.

The genes are TRBV24-1 and TRBJ2-2; perhaps TRBD2 as D (6 bases). In germline, CDR1 is KGHDR, CDR2 SFDVKD. V lost 0 bases, J lost 4 bases, and 14 bases lay in between. CDR3 length equals 17 residues. The CDR3 loop is CATSDLAGRRGTGELFF. CDR3 coding DNA: TGTGCCACCAGTGATTTGGCGGGGCGTCGAGGCACCGGGGAGCTGTTTTTT.

This sequence joins TRBV2 and TRBJ2-1; 9 bases fit TRBD2. This CDR3 spans 15 amino acids. With V trimmed by 7 bases and J by 2 bases, 6 bases remained unmatched. The germline CDR1 and CDR2 sequences are SNHLY and FYNNEI. The DNA of the CDR3 is TGTGCCAGCACGCGGGGGGGGGCCCCCTACAATGAGCAGTTCTTC. This codes for CASTRGGAPYNEQFF. The full variable domain, with the rest looked up from reference TRBV2 and TRBJ2-1, is EPEVTQTPSHQVTQMGQEVILRCVPISNHLYFYWYRQILGQKVEFLVSFYNNEISEKSEIFDDQFSVERPDGSNFTLKIRSTKLEDSAMYFCASTRGGAPYNEQFFGPGTRLTVL.

The chain uses TRBV5-1 and TRBJ2-1, with D hard to call. Trimming stripped 4 bases from V and 3 bases from J, with 11 bases between. The CDR3 spans 14 residues. CDR1 is SGHRS and CDR2 is YFSETQ in the germline V gene. CDR3 region: CASSPGGLYNEQFF. As DNA, the CDR3 is TGCGCCAGCAGCCCCGGTGGCCTCTACAATGAGCAGTTCTTC.